One sample yielded the 9 T cell receptor beta chains listed below, sequenced in a study of T cells in localized non-small cell lung cancer. Libraries were prepared by immunoSEQ multiplex PCR; TCRdb keeps only in-frame clonotypes and omits some of them. The repertoire holds 25,000 or so clones, with approximately 87% as singletons. Material: PBMCs, obtained before any cancer treatment. The source is a man aged 40-75 years with stage II lung adenocarcinoma.

This rearrangement joins TRBV6-5 to TRBJ1-3, with a weak D call TRBD1 (5 bases). CDR1 MNHEY and CDR2 SVGAGI come from the germline V gene. The CDR3 is made up of 15 amino acids. V lost 6 bases, J lost 3 bases, and 15 bases lay in between. The CDR3 sequence is CASSREGLVGNTIYF. The CDR3 DNA reads TGTGCCAGCAGCCGCGAGGGGCTCGTTGGAAACACCATATATTTT.

This clone was detected a few times. CDR3 residues: CATEDRGDTEAFF. CDR3 coding DNA: TGTGCCACCGAGGACAGGGGCGATACTGAAGCTTTCTTT. The V call is TRBV19, the J call TRBJ1-1; 9 bases are a match to TRBD1. The CDR3 is made up of 13 amino acids. The ends lost 10 bases at V and 5 bases at J; junction bases unmatched: 8. From germline, CDR1 is LNHDA and CDR2 SQIVND (reference sequence).

The rearrangement links TRBV4-1 to TRBJ2-1; 8 bases agree with TRBD2. This CDR3 region has 14 residues. Germline values: CDR1 MGHRA, CDR2 YSYEKL. The CDR3 sequence: CASQITSGYNEQFF. DNA for the CDR3: TGCGCAAGCCAAATAACTAGCGGCTACAATGAGCAGTTCTTC.

A single count supports this clone. The V gene is TRBV19, the J gene TRBJ1-2; D might be TRBD1 (6 bases). Germline V gene sequence: CDR1 LNHDA, CDR2 SQIVND (reference sequence). V was clipped by 5 bases and J by 6 bases, with 16 bases between them. The CDR3 extends over 14 amino acids. The CDR3 nucleotides are TGTGCCAGTAGTGACGGGTCAGGGGTAAATGGCTACACCTTC. It codes for CASSDGSGVNGYTF. Full variable domain (missing parts from reference TRBV19 and TRBJ1-2): DGGITQSPKYLFRKEGQNVTLSCEQNLNHDAMYWYRQDPGQGLRLIYYSQIVNDFQKGDIAEGYSVSREKKESFPLTVTSAQKNPTAFYLCASSDGSGVNGYTFGSGTRLTVV.

V gene TRBV25-1 combines with J gene TRBJ2-3; D is uncertain. The V gene lost 2 bases and the J gene lost 4 bases, with 7 bases spanning the gap. This CDR3 spans 13 amino acids. Germline loops: CDR1 MGHDK, CDR2 SYGVNS. The CDR3 reads CASSEDLADTQYF. The CDR3 region has the DNA TGTGCCAGCAGTGAAGATCTCGCAGATACGCAGTATTTT.

The CDR3 DNA sequence: TGTGCCAGCAAGACAACAAACGAAGAGACCCAGTACTTC. Its translation is CASKTTNEETQYF. This sequence joins TRBV6-5 and TRBJ2-5; D remains unclear. This CDR3 is 13 amino acids long. CDR1 MNHEY and CDR2 SVGAGI come from the germline V gene. V lost 7 bases, J lost 3 bases, and 12 bases lay in between.

The V and J genes are TRBV7-2 and TRBJ2-7; 9 nucleotides align to TRBD2. The CDR3 runs to 15 residues. Germline V gene sequence: CDR1 SGHTA, CDR2 FQGNSA. Trimming took 5 bases from V and 2 from J; bases not matched to a gene: 7. The CDR3: CASSRVAGDAYEQYF. DNA of the CDR3: TGTGCCAGCAGCCGGGTAGCGGGGGACGCCTACGAGCAGTACTTC.

The chain uses TRBV19 and TRBJ1-2; D is possibly TRBD1 (6 bases). CDR3 size: 17 residues. Trimming cost V 6 bases and J 5 bases, with 25 bases left between them. The germline V gene has CDR1 LNHDA and CDR2 SQIVND (reference sequence). The CDR3 sequence: CASRSGTPGFLGYGYTF. The CDR3, as DNA: TGTGCCAGTAGGTCCGGGACACCAGGCTTTCTGGGTTATGGCTACACCTTC.

CDR3 nucleotide sequence: TGTGCCAGCAGTCGGGGACAGAACACTGAAGCTTTCTTT. This encodes CASSRGQNTEAFF. V is TRBV2 and J is TRBJ1-1, with D perhaps TRBD1 (6 bases). CDR1 is SNHLY, CDR2 FYNNEI, per germline. V was clipped by 5 bases and J by 1 base, with 8 bases between them. This CDR3 region has 13 residues.